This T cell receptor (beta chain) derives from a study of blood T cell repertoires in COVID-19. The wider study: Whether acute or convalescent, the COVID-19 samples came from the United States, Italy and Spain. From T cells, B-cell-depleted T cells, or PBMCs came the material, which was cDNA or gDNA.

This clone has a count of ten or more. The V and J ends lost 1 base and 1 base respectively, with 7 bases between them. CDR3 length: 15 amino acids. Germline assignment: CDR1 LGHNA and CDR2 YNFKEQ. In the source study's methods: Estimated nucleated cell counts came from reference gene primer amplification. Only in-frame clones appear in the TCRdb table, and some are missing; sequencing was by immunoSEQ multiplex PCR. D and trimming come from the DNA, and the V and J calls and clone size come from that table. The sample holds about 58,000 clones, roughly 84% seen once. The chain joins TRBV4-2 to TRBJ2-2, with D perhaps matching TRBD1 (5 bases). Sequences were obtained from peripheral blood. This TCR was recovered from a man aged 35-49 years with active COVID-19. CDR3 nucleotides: TGTGCCAGCAGCCAAGCCCAGGGGAACACCGGGGAGCTGTTTTTT. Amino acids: CASSQAQGNTGELFF.